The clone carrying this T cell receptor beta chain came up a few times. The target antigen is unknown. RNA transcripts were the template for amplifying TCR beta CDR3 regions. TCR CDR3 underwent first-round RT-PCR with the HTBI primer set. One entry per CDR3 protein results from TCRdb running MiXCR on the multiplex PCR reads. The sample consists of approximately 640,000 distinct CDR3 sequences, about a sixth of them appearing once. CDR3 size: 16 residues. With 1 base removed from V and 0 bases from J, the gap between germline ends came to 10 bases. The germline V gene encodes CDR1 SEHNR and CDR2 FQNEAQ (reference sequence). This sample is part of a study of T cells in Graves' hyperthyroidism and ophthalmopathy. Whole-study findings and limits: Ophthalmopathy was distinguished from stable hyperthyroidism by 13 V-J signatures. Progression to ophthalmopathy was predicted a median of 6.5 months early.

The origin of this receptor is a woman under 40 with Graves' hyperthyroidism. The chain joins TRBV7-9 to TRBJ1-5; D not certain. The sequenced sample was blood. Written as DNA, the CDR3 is TGTGCCAGCAGCTTAGTTAGAAGACATAGCAATCAGCCCCAGCATTTT. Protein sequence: CASSLVRRHSNQPQHF.